This T cell receptor beta chain originates from a study of T cells in Graves' hyperthyroidism and ophthalmopathy. The table lists this clonotype with many counts. The target antigen is unknown. Regions amplified from RNA transcripts were the TCR beta CDR3 regions. During a first-round RT-PCR of the TCR CDR3, the HTBI primer set was used. TCRdb processed the multiplex PCR reads anew with MiXCR; each CDR3 protein has one entry. This table holds 610,000 or so distinct CDR3 sequences, about half found once. Patients aged 18 to 65 had newly diagnosed hyperthyroidism lasting under 2 months. In making diagnoses, clinical symptoms, serum thyroxine and TRAb, thyroid ultrasound and orbital computed tomography were all used. Regarding the study as a whole: Most thyroid clonotypes that were expanded above 0.001 also turned up in blood.

V was trimmed by 3 bases and J by 0 bases, leaving 8 bases between them. The CDR3 is 14 amino acids. Germline assignment: CDR1 LGHNT and CDR2 FRNRAP. The V call is TRBV12-5, the J call TRBJ1-1; D is undetermined. Sample: peripheral blood or thyroid tissue (not recorded which). The source is a young woman with Graves' hyperthyroidism. Here the CDR3 reads CASGFKVMNTEAFF. CDR3 coding DNA: TGTGCTAGTGGTTTTAAGGTCATGAACACTGAAGCTTTCTTT.